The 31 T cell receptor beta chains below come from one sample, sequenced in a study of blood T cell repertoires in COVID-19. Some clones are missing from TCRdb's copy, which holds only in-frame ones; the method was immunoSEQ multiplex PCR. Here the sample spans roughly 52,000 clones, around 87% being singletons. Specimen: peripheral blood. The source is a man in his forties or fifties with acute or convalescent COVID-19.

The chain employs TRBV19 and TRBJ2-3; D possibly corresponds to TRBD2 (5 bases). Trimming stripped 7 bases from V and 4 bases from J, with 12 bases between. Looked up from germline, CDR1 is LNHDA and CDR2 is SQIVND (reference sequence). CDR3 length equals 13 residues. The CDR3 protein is CASMVWGADTQYF. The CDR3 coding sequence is TGTGCCAGTATGGTTTGGGGAGCAGATACGCAGTATTTT.

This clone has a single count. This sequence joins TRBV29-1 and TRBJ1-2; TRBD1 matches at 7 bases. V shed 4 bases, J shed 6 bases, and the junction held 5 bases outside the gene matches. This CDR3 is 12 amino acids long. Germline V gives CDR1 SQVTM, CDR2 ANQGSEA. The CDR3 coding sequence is TGCAGCGTTGCCGGACAGGCGGATGGCTACACCTTC. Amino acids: CSVAGQADGYTF.

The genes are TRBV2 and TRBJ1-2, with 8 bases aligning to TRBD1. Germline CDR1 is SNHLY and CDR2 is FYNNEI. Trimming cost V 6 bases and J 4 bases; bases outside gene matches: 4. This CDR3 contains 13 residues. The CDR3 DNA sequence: TGTGCCAGCAGCGGGGACAGGAGCTATGGCTACACCTTC. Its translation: CASSGDRSYGYTF.

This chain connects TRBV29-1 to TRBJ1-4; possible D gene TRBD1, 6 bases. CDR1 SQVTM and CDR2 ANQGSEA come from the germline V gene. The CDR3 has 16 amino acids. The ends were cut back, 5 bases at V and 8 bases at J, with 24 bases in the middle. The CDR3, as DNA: TGCAGCGTTCGCGGCGGACAGACGCAACTGAGCGAAAAACTGTTTTTT. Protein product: CSVRGGQTQLSEKLFF.

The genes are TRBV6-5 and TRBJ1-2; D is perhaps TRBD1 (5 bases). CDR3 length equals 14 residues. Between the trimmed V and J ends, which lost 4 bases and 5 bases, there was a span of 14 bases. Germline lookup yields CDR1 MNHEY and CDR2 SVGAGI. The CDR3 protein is CASSSPRGYYGYTF. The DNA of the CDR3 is TGTGCCAGCAGTTCCCCCCGGGGGTATTATGGCTACACCTTC.

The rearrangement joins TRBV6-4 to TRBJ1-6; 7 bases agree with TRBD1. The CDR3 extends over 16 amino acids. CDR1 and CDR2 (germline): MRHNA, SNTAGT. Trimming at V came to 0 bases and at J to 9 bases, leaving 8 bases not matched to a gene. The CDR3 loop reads CASSDSSAGGGSPLHF. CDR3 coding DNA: TGTGCCAGCAGTGACTCCAGTGCAGGGGGTGGTTCACCCCTCCACTTT.

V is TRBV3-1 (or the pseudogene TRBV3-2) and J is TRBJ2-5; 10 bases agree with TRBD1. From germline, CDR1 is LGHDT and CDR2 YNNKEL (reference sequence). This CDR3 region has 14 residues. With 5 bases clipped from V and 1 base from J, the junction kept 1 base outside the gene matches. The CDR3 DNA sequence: TGTGCCAGCAGCAGACAGGGGGCCCAAGAGACCCAGTACTTC. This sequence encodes CASSRQGAQETQYF.

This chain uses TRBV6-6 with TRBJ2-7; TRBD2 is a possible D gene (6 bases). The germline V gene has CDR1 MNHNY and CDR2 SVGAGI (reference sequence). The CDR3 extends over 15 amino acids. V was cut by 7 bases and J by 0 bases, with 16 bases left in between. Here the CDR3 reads CASTDRDLNSYEQYF. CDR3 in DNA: TGTGCCAGCACCGACCGGGACTTAAACTCCTACGAGCAGTACTTC.

The CDR3 region has the DNA TGTGCCAGCAGCTTTCAGGGGGCGGGCACAGATACGCAGTATTTT. It codes for CASSFQGAGTDTQYF. The chain carries TRBV7-9 and TRBJ2-3, with 8 positions matching TRBD1. CDR1 and CDR2 from the germline V gene are SEHNR and FQNEAQ (reference sequence). The CDR3 consists of 15 residues. The V and J ends lost 3 bases and 1 base, in that order; junction bases with no gene match: 3.

Here the CDR3 reads CASSPYGGDQPQHF. Here the CDR3 DNA reads TGTGCCAGCAGCCCCTACGGGGGGGATCAGCCCCAGCATTTT. The chain combines TRBV7-9 with TRBJ1-5, with D perhaps TRBD1 (5 bases). Germline V gene lookup returns CDR1 SEHNR and CDR2 FQNEAQ (reference sequence). V gave up 5 bases and J gave up 5 bases, with 13 bases separating them. The CDR3 is 14 amino acids. The full variable domain, completed using reference TRBV7-9 and TRBJ1-5, is DTGVSQNPRHKITKRGQNVTFRCDPISEHNRLYWYRQTLGQGPEFLTYFQNEAQLEKSRLLSDRFSAERPKGSFSTLEIQRTEQGDSAMYLCASSPYGGDQPQHFGDGTRLSIL.

The CDR3 protein is CASSPKGAVTDTQYF. The CDR3 coding sequence is TGTGCCAGCAGCCCCAAAGGGGCCGTCACAGATACGCAGTATTTT. The V and J genes are TRBV7-9 and TRBJ2-3; possible D gene TRBD1, 5 bases. Germline assignment: CDR1 SEHNR and CDR2 FQNEAQ (reference sequence). V was pared by 5 bases and J by 2 bases, with 14 bases between. This CDR3 comprises 15 residues.

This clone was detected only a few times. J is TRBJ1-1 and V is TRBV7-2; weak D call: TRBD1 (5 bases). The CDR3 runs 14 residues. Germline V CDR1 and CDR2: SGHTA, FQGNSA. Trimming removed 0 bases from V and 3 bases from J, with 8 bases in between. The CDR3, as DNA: TGTGCCAGCAGCTTAGCGAAGGGGTACACTGAAGCTTTCTTT. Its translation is CASSLAKGYTEAFF.

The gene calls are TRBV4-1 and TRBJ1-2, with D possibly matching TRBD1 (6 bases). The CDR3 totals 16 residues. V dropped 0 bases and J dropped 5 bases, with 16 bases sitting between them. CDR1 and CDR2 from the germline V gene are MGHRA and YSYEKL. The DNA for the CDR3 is TGCGCCAGCAGCCAAGATGTAGGGGCAGGGGAGTATGGCTACACCTTC. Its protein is CASSQDVGAGEYGYTF.

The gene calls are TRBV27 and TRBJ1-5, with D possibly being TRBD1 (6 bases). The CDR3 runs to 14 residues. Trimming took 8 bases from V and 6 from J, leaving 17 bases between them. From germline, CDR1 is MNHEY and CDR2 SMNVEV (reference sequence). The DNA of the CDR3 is TGTGCCAGCGGGATCAGGGGTGAGGGTCAGCCCCAGCATTTT. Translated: CASGIRGEGQPQHF.

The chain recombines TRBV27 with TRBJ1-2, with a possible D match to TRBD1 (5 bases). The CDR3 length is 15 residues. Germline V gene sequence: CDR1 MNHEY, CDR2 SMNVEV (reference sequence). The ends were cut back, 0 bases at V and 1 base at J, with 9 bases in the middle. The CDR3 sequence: CASSLSWGGNYGYTF. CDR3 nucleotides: TGTGCCAGCAGTTTATCATGGGGCGGTAACTATGGCTACACCTTC.

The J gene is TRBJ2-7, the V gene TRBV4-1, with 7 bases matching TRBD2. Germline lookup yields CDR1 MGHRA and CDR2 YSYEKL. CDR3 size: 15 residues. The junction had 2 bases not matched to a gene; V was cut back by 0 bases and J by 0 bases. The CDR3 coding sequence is TGCGCCAGCAGCCAAGATAAGCGGGACTCCTACGAGCAGTACTTC. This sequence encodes CASSQDKRDSYEQYF.

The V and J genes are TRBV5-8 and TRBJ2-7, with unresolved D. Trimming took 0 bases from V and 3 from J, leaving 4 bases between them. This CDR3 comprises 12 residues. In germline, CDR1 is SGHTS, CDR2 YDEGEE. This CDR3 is CASSLDGYEQYF. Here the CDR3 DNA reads TGTGCCAGCAGCTTGGACGGCTACGAGCAGTACTTC.

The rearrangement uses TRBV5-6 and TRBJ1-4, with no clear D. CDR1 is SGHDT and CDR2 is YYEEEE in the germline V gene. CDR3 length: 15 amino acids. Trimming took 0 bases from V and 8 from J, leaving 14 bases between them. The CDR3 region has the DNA TGTGCCAGCAGCTTGGCCAATCTCCCAAGCGAAAAACTGTTTTTT. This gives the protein CASSLANLPSEKLFF. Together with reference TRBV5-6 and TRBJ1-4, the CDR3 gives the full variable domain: DAGVTQSPTHLIKTRGQQVTLRCSPKSGHDTVSWYQQALGQGPQFIFQYYEEEERQRGNFPDRFSGHQFPNYSSELNVNALLLGDSALYLCASSLANLPSEKLFFGSGTQLSVL.

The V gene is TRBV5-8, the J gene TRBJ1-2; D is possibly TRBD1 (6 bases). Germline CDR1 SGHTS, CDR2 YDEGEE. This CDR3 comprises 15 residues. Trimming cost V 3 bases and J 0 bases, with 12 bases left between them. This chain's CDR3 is CASSSDRLTNYGYTF. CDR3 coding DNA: TGTGCCAGCAGCTCGGACAGACTTACTAACTATGGCTACACCTTC.

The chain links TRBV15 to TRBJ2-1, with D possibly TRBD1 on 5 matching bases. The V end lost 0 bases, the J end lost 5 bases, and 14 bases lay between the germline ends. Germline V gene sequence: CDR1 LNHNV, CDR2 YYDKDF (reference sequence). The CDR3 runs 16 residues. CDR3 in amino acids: CATSRDVRTFNNEQFF. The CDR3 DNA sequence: TGTGCCACCAGCAGAGATGTAAGGACATTTAACAATGAGCAGTTCTTC.

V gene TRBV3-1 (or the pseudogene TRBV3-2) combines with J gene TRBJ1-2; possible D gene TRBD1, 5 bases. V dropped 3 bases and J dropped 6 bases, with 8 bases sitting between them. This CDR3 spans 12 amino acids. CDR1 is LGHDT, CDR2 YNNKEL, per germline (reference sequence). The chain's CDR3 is CASSQGQNGYTF. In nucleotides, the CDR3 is TGTGCCAGCAGCCAGGGGCAGAATGGCTACACCTTC.

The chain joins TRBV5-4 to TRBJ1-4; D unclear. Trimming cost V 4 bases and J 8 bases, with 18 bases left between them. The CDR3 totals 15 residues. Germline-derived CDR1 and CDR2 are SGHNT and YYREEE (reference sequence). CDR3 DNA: TGTGCCAGCAGCCGAACAGCGGTCTTGGGGGAAAAACTGTTTTTT. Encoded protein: CASSRTAVLGEKLFF.

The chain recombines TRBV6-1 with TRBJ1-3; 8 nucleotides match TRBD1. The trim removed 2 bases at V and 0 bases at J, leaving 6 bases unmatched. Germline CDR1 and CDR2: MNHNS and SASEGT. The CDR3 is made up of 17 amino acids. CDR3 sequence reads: CASSETGTGFSGNTIYF. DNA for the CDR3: TGTGCCAGCAGTGAAACCGGGACAGGCTTCTCTGGAAACACCATATATTTT.

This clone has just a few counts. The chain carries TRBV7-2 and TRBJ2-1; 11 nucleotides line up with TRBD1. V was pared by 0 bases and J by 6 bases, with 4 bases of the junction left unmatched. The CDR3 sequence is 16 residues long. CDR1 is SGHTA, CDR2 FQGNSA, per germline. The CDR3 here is CASSLAGTGGSNEQFF. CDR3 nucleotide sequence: TGTGCCAGCAGCTTAGCCGGGACAGGGGGGTCCAATGAGCAGTTCTTC.

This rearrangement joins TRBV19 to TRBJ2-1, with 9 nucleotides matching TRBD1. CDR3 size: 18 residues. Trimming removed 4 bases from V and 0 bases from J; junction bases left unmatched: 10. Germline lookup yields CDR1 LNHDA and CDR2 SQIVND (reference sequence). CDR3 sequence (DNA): TGTGCCAGTAGTACCCAGGACAGGGGATTAGGCTCCTACAATGAGCAGTTCTTC. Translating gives CASSTQDRGLGSYNEQFF.

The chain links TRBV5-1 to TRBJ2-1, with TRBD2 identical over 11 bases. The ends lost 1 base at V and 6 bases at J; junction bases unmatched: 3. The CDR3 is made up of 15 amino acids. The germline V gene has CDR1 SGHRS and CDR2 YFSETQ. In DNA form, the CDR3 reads TGCGCCAGCAGCTTGATAGCGGGAGGGCTCAATGAGCAGTTCTTC. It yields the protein CASSLIAGGLNEQFF. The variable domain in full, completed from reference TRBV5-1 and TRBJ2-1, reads KAGVTQTPRYLIKTRGQQVTLSCSPISGHRSVSWYQQTPGQGLQFLFEYFSETQRNKGNFPGRFSGRQFSNSRSEMNVSTLELGDSALYLCASSLIAGGLNEQFFGPGTRLTVL.

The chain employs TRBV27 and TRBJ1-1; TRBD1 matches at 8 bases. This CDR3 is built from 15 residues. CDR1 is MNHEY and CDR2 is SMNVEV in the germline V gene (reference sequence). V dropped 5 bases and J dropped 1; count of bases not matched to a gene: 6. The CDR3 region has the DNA TGTGCCAGCAGTCCTCCAGGGGGCGGGAACACTGAAGCTTTCTTT. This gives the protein CASSPPGGGNTEAFF.

CDR3 DNA: TGTGCCAGTAGTGTCACCGGGACATTGAACACTGAAGCTTTCTTT. Translation: CASSVTGTLNTEAFF. This rearrangement joins TRBV19 to TRBJ1-1; tentative D call: TRBD1 (6 bases). V was pared by 5 bases and J by 0 bases, with 13 bases between. The length of the CDR3 is 15 residues. Germline V gene data show CDR1 as LNHDA and CDR2 as SQIVND (reference sequence).

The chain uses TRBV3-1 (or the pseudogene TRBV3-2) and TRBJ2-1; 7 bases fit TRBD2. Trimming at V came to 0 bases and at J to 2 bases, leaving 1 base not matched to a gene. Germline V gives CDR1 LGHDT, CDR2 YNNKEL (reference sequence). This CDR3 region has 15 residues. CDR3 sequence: CASSQDGGAYNEQFF. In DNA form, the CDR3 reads TGTGCCAGCAGCCAAGATGGGGGGGCCTACAATGAGCAGTTCTTC.

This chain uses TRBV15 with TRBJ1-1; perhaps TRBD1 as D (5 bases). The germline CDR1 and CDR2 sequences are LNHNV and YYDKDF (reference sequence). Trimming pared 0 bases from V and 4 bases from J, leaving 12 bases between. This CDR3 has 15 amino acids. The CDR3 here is CATSRERQGPTEAFF. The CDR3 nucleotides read TGTGCCACCAGCAGAGAGCGGCAGGGTCCCACTGAAGCTTTCTTT. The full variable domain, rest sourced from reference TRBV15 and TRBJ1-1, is DAMVIQNPRYQVTQFGKPVTLSCSQTLNHNVMYWYQQKSSQAPKLLFHYYDKDFNNEADTPDNFQSRRPNTSFCFLDIRSPGLGDTAMYLCATSRERQGPTEAFFGQGTRLTVV.

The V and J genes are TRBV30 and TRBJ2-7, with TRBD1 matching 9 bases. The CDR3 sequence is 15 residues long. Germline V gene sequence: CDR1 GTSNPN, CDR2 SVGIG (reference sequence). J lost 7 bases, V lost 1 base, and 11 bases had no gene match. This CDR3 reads CAWSGGEQGAREQYF. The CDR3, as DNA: TGTGCCTGGAGTGGAGGGGAACAGGGGGCGCGAGAGCAGTACTTC.